Following are 16 T cell receptor beta chains from one sample sequenced in a study of regulatory T cells in long-lasting Graves disease. Combining iRepertoire HTBI primers with Arm-PCR of CDR3 regions, the authors built TCR beta libraries. MiXCR was run by TCRdb on the multiplex PCR reads, yielding one entry per CDR3 protein. In the table there are more than 350,000 distinct CDR3 sequences, about 15% of which are singletons. Described time point: newly diagnosed GD, antithyroid drugs for less than 3 months. Construction of the TCR library relied on RNA isolated from PBMCs. The same data also contributed to another study, on T cells in Graves' hyperthyroidism and ophthalmopathy.

The source was peripheral blood mononuclear cells (PBMCs), collected at new diagnosis, from a patient treated with antithyroid drugs. Every receptor here comes from a woman in her thirties with Graves disease.

For this clonotype: A much larger clone lies a single base off, so this may be a read error. J is TRBJ2-7 and V is TRBV6-2 or TRBV6-3, with 8 bases lining up with TRBD2. CDR1 is MNHEY and CDR2 is SVGEGT in the germline V gene. This CDR3 spans 17 amino acids. J was trimmed by 4 bases and V by 5 bases; bases with no gene match: 16. DNA for the CDR3: TGTGCCAGCAGTGAAGAGGTATTAGCGGGGTCAATGTACGAGCAGTACTTC. Encoded protein: CASSEEVLAGSMYEQYF.

There are many counts of this clonotype. J is TRBJ1-1 and V is TRBV27; D is unresolved. CDR3 length: 17 residues. Trimming shortened V by 2 bases and J by 0 bases, and 16 bases separated the two germline ends. Germline values: CDR1 MNHEY, CDR2 SMNVEV (reference sequence). CDR3: CASSLSLGLEMNTEAFF. DNA for the CDR3: TGTGCCAGCAGTTTAAGTCTGGGTTTAGAGATGAACACTGAAGCTTTCTTT.

This clonotype was recorded many times. One junction end does not reproduce the germline sequence, and a read error may be involved. The V and J genes are TRBV2 and TRBJ2-7, with TRBD2 matching over 10 bases. The germline V gene encodes CDR1 SNHLY and CDR2 FYNNEI. This CDR3 spans 14 amino acids. The DNA of the CDR3 is TGTGCTAGCACCCTCCTAGCGGGAGACTACGAGCAGTACTTC. This codes for CASTLLAGDYEQYF. The full variable domain, completed using reference TRBV2 and TRBJ2-7, is EPEVTQTPSHQVTQMGQEVILRCVPISNHLYFYWYRQILGQKVEFLVSFYNNEISEKSEIFDDQFSVERPDGSNFTLKIRSTKLEDSAMYFCASTLLAGDYEQYFGPGTRLTVT.

A single count supports this clonotype. The chain is built from TRBV6-8 and TRBJ1-1; D is possibly TRBD1 (5 bases). CDR1 and CDR2 (germline): MNHGY, SAAAGT. CDR3 size: 13 residues. V dropped 4 bases and J dropped 3 bases, with 9 bases sitting between them. The CDR3 nucleotides are TGTGCCAGCAGTTTTAGGGACGACACTGAAGCTTTCTTT. It is translated as CASSFRDDTEAFF.

On this clonotype: One base away lies a much larger clone, so this may be a sequencing read error. The chain uses TRBV28 and TRBJ2-3; a weak D match, TRBD2 (5 bases). Matching the DNA end better, TRBJ2-7 makes the J call doubtful. This CDR3 region has 16 residues. Germline V gene lookup returns CDR1 MDHEN and CDR2 SYDVKM. The CDR3 protein is CASSLVGERFTYEQYF. CDR3 coding DNA: TGTGCCAGCAGCTTAGTTGGGGAGCGCTTCACCTACGAGCAGTACTTC.

V is TRBV15 and J is TRBJ2-1; TRBD2 matches at 8 bases. The V gene end was trimmed by 0 bases and the J gene end by 13 bases; junction bases not matched to a gene: 8. The germline gives CDR1 LNHNV, CDR2 YYDKDF (reference sequence). This CDR3 comprises 14 residues. In DNA form, the CDR3 reads TGTGCCACCAGCAGAGATAGCGGGAAGGTTCCCCAGTTCTTC. Amino acid sequence: CATSRDSGKVPQFF.

V is TRBV10-2 and J is TRBJ2-3; D is undetermined. V lost 4 bases and J lost 5, with 10 bases in between. The germline CDR1 and CDR2 sequences are WSHSY and SAAADI. The CDR3 consists of 13 residues. The CDR3 loop reads CASSVAWGDTQYF. As DNA, the CDR3 is TGCGCCAGCAGTGTTGCTTGGGGAGATACGCAGTATTTT.

This clonotype was picked up a small number of times. A read error may explain this, as a much larger clone is one base away. V gene TRBV3-1 combines with J gene TRBJ2-5; the D is unclear. The V end was cut by 6 bases, the J end by 11 bases, with 16 bases between. The CDR3 totals 12 residues. Germline-derived CDR1 and CDR2 are LGHDT and YNNKEL (reference sequence). The CDR3 region has the DNA TGTGCCAGCAGTCGCAGTGGCAATGAGCAGTACTTC. This gives the protein CASSRSGNEQYF.

This clonotype was counted between two and nine times. The chain recombines TRBV19 with TRBJ1-2; D gene unclear. The CDR3 spans 12 residues. Germline CDR1 LNHDA, CDR2 SQIVND (reference sequence). V was cut by 7 bases and J by 5 bases, with 11 bases left in between. The CDR3 DNA follows: TGTGCCAGTACCCAGGACGCTTATGGCTACACCTTC. Translating it yields CASTQDAYGYTF.

At least ten counts were recorded for this clonotype. This rearrangement joins TRBV20-1 to TRBJ2-3; tentatively, D is TRBD2 (7 bases). The germline CDR1 and CDR2 sequences are DFQATT and SNEGSKA (reference sequence). This CDR3 spans 14 amino acids. V was shortened by 6 bases and J by 4 bases, with 17 bases between the two germline ends. The CDR3 sequence: CSAQASRGPDTQYF. The CDR3 DNA is TGCAGTGCGCAGGCTTCGCGGGGGCCAGATACGCAGTATTTT.

Many counts were recorded for this clonotype. The chain uses TRBV28 and TRBJ2-1; D gene ambiguous. CDR1 and CDR2 from the germline V gene are MDHEN and SYDVKM. Deletions cut 5 bases from V and 6 bases from J, with 14 bases between. The CDR3 sequence is 14 residues long. CDR3 residues: CASSLIRLGNEQFF. CDR3 in DNA: TGTGCCAGCAGTCTCATCCGCCTGGGCAATGAGCAGTTCTTC.

This clonotype showed up many times. The genes are TRBV6-9 and TRBJ2-5; 12 nucleotides line up with TRBD2. This CDR3 region has 16 residues. Germline trimming cut 4 bases from V and 0 bases from J; bases unmatched to any gene: 3. Germline loops: CDR1 MNHGY, CDR2 SVAAGI. Here the CDR3 DNA reads TGTGCCAGCAGTTCAGGACTAGCGGGAAACCAAGAGACCCAGTACTTC. Residues: CASSSGLAGNQETQYF.

This clonotype was seen at least ten times. The genes are TRBV20-1 and TRBJ2-3, with 13 nucleotides matching TRBD2. Germline V gene sequence: CDR1 DFQATT, CDR2 SNEGSKA (reference sequence). With 6 bases clipped from V and 4 bases from J, the junction kept 7 bases outside the gene matches. The CDR3 is 15 amino acids. The CDR3 region is CSAYGLAGAADTQYF. DNA for the CDR3: TGCAGTGCCTATGGACTAGCGGGAGCTGCAGATACGCAGTATTTT.

This clonotype was counted many times. The chain joins TRBV30 to TRBJ1-5; D is unclear. Germline-derived CDR1 and CDR2 are GTSNPN and SVGIG (reference sequence). The V and J ends lost 0 bases and 1 base respectively, with 7 bases between them. This CDR3 has 14 residues. The CDR3, as DNA: TGTGCCTGGAGTGTTCGACGGAGCAATCAGCCCCAGCATTTT. Its translation is CAWSVRRSNQPQHF.

This clonotype was seen repeatedly, ten times or more. The chain has TRBV29-1 and TRBJ1-2; 8 bases map to TRBD1. After removal of 6 bases from V and 4 bases from J, the junction contained 4 bases not matched to a gene. Per the germline V gene, CDR1 is SQVTM and CDR2 is ANQGSEA. The CDR3 has 12 amino acids. Here the CDR3 DNA reads TGCAGCGTAGGACAGGGACCCTATGGCTACACCTTC. This translates into CSVGQGPYGYTF. The full variable domain, with the rest looked up from reference TRBV29-1 and TRBJ1-2, is SAVISQKPSRDICQRGTSLTIQCQVDSQVTMMFWYRQQPGQSLTLIATANQGSEATYESGFVIDKFPISRPNLTFSTLTVSNMSPEDSSIYLCSVGQGPYGYTFGSGTRLTVV.

CDR3 loop: CASSLQINYGYTF. In DNA, the CDR3 is TGTGCCAGCAGCTTACAGATTAACTATGGCTACACCTTC. The genes are TRBV12-3 or TRBV12-4 and TRBJ1-2; D gene unclear. V dropped 6 bases and J dropped 1 base, with 9 bases sitting between them. The CDR3 has 13 amino acids.